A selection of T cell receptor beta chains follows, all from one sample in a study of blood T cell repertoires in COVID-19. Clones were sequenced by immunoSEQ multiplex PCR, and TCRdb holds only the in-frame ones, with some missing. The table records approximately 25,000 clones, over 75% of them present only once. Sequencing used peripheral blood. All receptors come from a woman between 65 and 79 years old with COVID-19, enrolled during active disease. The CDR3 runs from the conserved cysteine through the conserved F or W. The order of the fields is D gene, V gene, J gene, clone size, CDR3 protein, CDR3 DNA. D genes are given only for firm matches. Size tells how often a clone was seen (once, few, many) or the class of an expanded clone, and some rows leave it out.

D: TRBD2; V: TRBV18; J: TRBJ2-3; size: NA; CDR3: CASSPRGGGEVTQYF; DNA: TGTGCCAGCTCACCACGCGGGGGGGGCGAAGTTACGCAGTATTTT
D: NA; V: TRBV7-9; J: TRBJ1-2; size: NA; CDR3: CASSLDGGNYGYTF; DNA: TGTGCCAGCAGCTTAGACGGCGGGAACTATGGCTACACCTTC
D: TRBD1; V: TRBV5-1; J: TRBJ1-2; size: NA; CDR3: CASRGGAGTGDGYTF; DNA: TGCGCCAGCAGGGGAGGCGCCGGGACAGGGGATGGCTACACCTTC
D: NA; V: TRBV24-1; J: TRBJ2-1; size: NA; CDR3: CATSAPPVNEQFF; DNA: TGTGCCACCAGTGCCCCGCCAGTAAATGAGCAGTTCTTC
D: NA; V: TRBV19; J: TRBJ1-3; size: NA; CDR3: CASSIRPTVSSGNTIYF; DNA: TGTGCCAGTAGTATTCGGCCGACAGTTAGCTCTGGAAACACCATATATTTT
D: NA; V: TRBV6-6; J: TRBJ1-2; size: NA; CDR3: CASSYSGGTGGYTF; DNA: TGTGCCAGCAGTTACTCGGGGGGGACGGGTGGCTACACCTTC
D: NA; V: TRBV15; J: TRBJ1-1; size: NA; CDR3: CATSRDFGNTEAFF; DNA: TGTGCCACCAGCAGAGATTTCGGTAACACTGAAGCTTTCTTT
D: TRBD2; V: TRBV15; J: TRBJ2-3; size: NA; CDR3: CATSRPGLTLTDTQYF; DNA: TGTGCCACCAGTCGGCCGGGACTAACCCTCACAGATACGCAGTATTTT
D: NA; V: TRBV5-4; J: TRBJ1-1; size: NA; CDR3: CASSSGRAEAFF; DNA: TGTGCCAGCAGCTCGGGTCGGGCTGAAGCTTTCTTT
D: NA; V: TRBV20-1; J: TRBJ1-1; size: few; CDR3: CSASVNTEAFF; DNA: TGCAGTGCGAGCGTGAACACTGAAGCTTTCTTT
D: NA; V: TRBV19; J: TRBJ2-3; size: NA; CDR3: CASSPGLPTDTQYF; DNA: TGTGCCAGTAGTCCCGGACTTCCCACAGATACGCAGTATTTT
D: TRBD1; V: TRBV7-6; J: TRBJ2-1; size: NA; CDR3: CASSSPTGGNNEQFF; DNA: TGTGCCAGCAGCTCCCCAACAGGGGGTAACAATGAGCAGTTCTTC
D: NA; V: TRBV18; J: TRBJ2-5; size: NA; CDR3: CASSPPISGETQYF; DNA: TGTGCCAGCTCACCACCTATTAGCGGAGAGACCCAGTACTTC
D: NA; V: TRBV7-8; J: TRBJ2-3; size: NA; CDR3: CASSFRSGLLSSTDTQYF; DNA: TGTGCCAGCAGCTTTCGGTCGGGACTTCTCTCGAGCACAGATACGCAGTATTTT
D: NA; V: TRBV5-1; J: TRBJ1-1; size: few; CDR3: CASSPRMEGAEAFF; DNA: TGCGCCAGCAGCCCCCGGATGGAGGGCGCTGAAGCTTTCTTT
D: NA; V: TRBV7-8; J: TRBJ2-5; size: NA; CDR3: CASTRGGEEETQYF; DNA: TGTGCCAGCACGCGGGGTGGGGAAGAAGAGACCCAGTACTTC
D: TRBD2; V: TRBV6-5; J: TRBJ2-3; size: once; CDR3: CASSTPAGGKDTQYF; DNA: TGTGCCAGCAGTACCCCAGCGGGAGGAAAAGATACGCAGTATTTT
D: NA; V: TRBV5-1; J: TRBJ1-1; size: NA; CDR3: CASSLEGLGGQGEAFF; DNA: TGCGCCAGCAGCTTGGAGGGGTTGGGTGGTCAGGGTGAAGCTTTCTTT
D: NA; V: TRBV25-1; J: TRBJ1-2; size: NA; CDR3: CASSEWPNYGYTF; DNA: TGTGCCAGCAGTGAATGGCCTAACTATGGCTACACCTTC
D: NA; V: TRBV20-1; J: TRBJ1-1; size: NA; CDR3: CSASSGNRGTEAFF; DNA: TGCAGTGCTAGTTCCGGGAACCGGGGGACTGAAGCTTTCTTT
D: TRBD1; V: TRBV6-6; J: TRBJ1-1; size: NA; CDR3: CASSSGQGAHTEAFF; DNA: TGTGCCAGCAGTTCGGGACAGGGGGCCCACACTGAAGCTTTCTTT
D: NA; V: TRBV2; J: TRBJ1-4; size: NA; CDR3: CASRGARNEKLFF; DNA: TGTGCCAGCCGGGGGGCACGTAATGAAAAACTGTTTTTT
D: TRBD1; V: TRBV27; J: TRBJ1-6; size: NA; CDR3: CASTWNRGYNSPLHF; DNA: TGTGCCAGCACCTGGAACAGGGGGTACAATTCACCCCTCCACTTT
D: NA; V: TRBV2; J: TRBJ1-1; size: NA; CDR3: CASRGTGTTEAFF; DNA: TGTGCCAGCAGGGGAACAGGGACCACTGAAGCTTTCTTT
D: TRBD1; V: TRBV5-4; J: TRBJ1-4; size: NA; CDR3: CASSLGGQGEKLFF; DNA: TGTGCCAGCAGCTTAGGGGGACAGGGAGAAAAACTGTTTTTT